These 11 T cell receptor beta chains were all obtained from the same sample, sequenced in a study of CD8 T cells in ankylosing spondylitis. TCRdb independently ran MiXCR on the 5' RACE reads; one entry per CDR3 protein. The sample has 90,000 to 120,000 distinct CDR3 sequences, around 24% seen once. The sequencing input was synovial fluid, either unsorted or a sorted T cell fraction (not recorded which). These receptors were obtained from a male donor with ankylosing spondylitis.

This chain connects TRBV20-1 to TRBJ2-1, with a tentative D call TRBD2 (5 bases). Trimming pared 6 bases from V and 4 bases from J, leaving 19 bases between. This CDR3 contains 15 residues. In germline, CDR1 is DFQATT, CDR2 SNEGSKA (reference sequence). CDR3 DNA sequence: TGCAGTGCCAGGCAAGAGGGAGTGGATTACAATGAGCAGTTCTTC. Protein sequence: CSARQEGVDYNEQFF.

The CDR3 region is CASSEAPESFRDTGELFF. CDR3 nucleotide sequence: TGTGCCAGCAGTGAAGCTCCCGAGTCGTTCCGGGACACCGGGGAGCTGTTTTTT. The chain combines TRBV6-1 with TRBJ2-2; D not resolved. The V gene's germline CDR1 is MNHNS and CDR2 SASEGT. The CDR3 is 18 residues long. Trimming pared 0 bases from V and 3 bases from J, leaving 17 bases between.

The chain couples TRBV5-1 to TRBJ2-7; tentatively, D is TRBD1 (6 bases). The CDR3 has 13 residues. In germline, CDR1 is SGHRS, CDR2 YFSETQ. Trimming shortened V by 4 bases and J by 0 bases, and 8 bases separated the two germline ends. The CDR3 bases are TGCGCCAGCAGCGCGACAGGCTCCTACGAGCAGTACGTC. Its translation is CASSATGSYEQYV.

This sequence joins TRBV11-3 and TRBJ2-2; D uncertain. The V end was cut by 4 bases, the J end by 6 bases, with 15 bases between. From germline, CDR1 is SGHNT and CDR2 YENEEA. This CDR3 spans 15 amino acids. CDR3 sequence: CASSSRGSPSGELFF. For the CDR3, the DNA is TGTGCCAGCAGCTCCCGTGGATCTCCCTCCGGGGAGCTGTTTTTT.

This clonotype has a handful of counts. This sequence joins TRBV5-6 and TRBJ1-1, with D perhaps TRBD1 (5 bases). The CDR3 sequence is 14 residues long. V lost 1 base and J lost 3, with 10 bases in between. Germline CDR1 is SGHDT and CDR2 is YYEEEE. DNA of the CDR3: TGTGCCAGCAGCTTGTCGCAGGGTTACACTGAAGCTTTCTTT. This encodes CASSLSQGYTEAFF.

This clonotype occurred a few times. This chain links TRBV20-1 with TRBJ2-5; 9 nucleotides agree with TRBD2. Per germline, CDR1 DFQATT and CDR2 SNEGSKA (reference sequence). The CDR3 runs to 14 residues. The V gene end was trimmed by 3 bases and the J gene end by 5 bases; junction bases not matched to a gene: 7. The CDR3 bases are TGCAGTGCTAGTCGGCTAGCGGGAATGGAGACCCAGTACTTC. Translating it yields CSASRLAGMETQYF.

This chain connects TRBV7-2 to TRBJ2-2, with D perhaps TRBD1 or TRBD2 (5 bases each). V dropped 5 bases and J dropped 7 bases, with 8 bases sitting between them. CDR3 size: 12 residues. Germline lookup yields CDR1 SGHTA and CDR2 FQGNSA. The CDR3: CASSGGIGELFF. The CDR3 nucleotides are TGTGCCAGCAGCGGGGGAATCGGGGAGCTGTTTTTT.

This chain joins TRBV20-1 and TRBJ2-5; TRBD1 matches 7 bases. J gave up 5 bases and V 1 base, and 7 bases lay outside the gene matches. Germline loops: CDR1 DFQATT, CDR2 SNEGSKA (reference sequence). The CDR3 contains 14 residues. DNA of the CDR3: TGCAGTGCTAGAGTTGACAGGGCGCGGGAGACCCAGTACTTC. This encodes CSARVDRARETQYF.

This clonotype was found a few times. The chain uses TRBV7-6 and TRBJ2-3, with D possibly being TRBD2 (6 bases). The germline V and J ends were trimmed by 0 bases and 6 bases, with 13 bases remaining between them. Germline V gene sequence: CDR1 SGHVS, CDR2 FNYEAQ. This CDR3 contains 15 residues. The chain's CDR3 is CASSLAGGGQDTQYF. As DNA, the CDR3 is TGTGCCAGCAGCTTAGCGGGAGGCGGGCAGGATACGCAGTATTTT.

This chain connects TRBV6-1 to TRBJ2-3; D might be TRBD2 (6 bases). Deletions cut 6 bases from V and 4 bases from J, with 14 bases between. Germline V gene lookup returns CDR1 MNHNS and CDR2 SASEGT. The CDR3 runs 14 residues. The CDR3 region has the DNA TGTGCCAGCAGGTGGGCTAGCGTTTCAGATACGCAGTATTTT. As protein: CASRWASVSDTQYF.

This clonotype was found many times. V is TRBV20-1 and J is TRBJ1-1, with 7 positions matching TRBD1. This CDR3 contains 14 residues. The J segment lost 4 bases and the V segment lost 6 bases, leaving 11 bases of the junction unmatched. CDR1 is DFQATT, CDR2 SNEGSKA, per germline (reference sequence). CDR3 bases: TGCAGTGCATTTGGTCCCTGGACAGGCACTGAAGCTTTCTTT. It codes for CSAFGPWTGTEAFF.